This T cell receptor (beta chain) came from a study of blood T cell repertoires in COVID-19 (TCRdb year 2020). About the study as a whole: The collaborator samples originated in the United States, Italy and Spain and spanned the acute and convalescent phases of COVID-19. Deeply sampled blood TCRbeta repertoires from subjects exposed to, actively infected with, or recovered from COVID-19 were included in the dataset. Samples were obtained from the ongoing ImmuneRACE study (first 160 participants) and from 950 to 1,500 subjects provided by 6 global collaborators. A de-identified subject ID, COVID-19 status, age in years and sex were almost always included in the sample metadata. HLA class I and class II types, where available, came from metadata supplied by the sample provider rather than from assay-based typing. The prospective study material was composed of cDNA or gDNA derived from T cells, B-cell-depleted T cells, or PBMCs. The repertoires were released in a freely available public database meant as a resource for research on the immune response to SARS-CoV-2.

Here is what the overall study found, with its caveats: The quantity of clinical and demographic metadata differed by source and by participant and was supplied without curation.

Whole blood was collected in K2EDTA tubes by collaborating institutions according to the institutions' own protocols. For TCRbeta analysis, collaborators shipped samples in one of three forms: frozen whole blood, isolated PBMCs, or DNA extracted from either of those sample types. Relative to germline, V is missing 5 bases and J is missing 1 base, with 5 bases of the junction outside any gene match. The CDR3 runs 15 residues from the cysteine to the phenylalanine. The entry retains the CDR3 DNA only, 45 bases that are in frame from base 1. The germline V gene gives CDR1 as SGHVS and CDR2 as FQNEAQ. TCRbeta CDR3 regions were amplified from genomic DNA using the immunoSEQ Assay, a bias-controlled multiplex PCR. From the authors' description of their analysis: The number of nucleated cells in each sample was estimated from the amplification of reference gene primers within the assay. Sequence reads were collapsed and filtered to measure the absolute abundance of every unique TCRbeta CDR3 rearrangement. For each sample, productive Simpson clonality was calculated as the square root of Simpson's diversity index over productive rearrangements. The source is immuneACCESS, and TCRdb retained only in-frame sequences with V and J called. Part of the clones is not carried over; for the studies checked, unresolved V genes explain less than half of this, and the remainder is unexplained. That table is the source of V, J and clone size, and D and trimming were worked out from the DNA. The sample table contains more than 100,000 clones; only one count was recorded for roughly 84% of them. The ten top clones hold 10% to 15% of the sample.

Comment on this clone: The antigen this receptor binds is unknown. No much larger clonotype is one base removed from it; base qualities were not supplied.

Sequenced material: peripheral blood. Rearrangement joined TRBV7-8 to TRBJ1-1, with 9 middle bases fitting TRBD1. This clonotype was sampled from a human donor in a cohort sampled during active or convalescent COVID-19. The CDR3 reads CASSGGDRENTEAFF. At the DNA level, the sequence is TGTGCCAGCAGCGGGGGGGACAGGGAGAACACTGAAGCTTTCTTT.